The clone carrying this T cell receptor beta chain was seen at least ten times. cDNA molecules, individually, were tagged with unique molecular identifiers. TCRdb fed the 5' RACE reads into MiXCR, producing one record per CDR3 protein. The table has approximately 50,000 distinct CDR3 sequences, about 10% seen once; the top ten hold more than 12%. This entry belongs to a study of early T cells in non-severe SARS-CoV-2 infection. Study-wide context: Sequencing was performed on bulk RNA from unsorted whole blood, leaving chains unpaired.

This CDR3 is built from 17 residues. The V and J ends lost 6 bases and 0 bases respectively, with 18 bases between them. Source material: whole blood. The sequence was collected from an adult who was a healthcare worker with PCR-confirmed SARS-CoV-2 infection or an uninfected control (not recorded which). This rearrangement joins TRBV12-3 or TRBV12-4 to TRBJ1-5; no definite D call. DNA of the CDR3: TGTGCCAGCAGCTCAGGACGGGGTTTGGTTAGCAATCAGCCCCAGCATTTT. It yields the protein CASSSGRGLVSNQPQHF.